This passage covers 10 T cell receptor beta chains from one sample sequenced in a study of Tregs in tolerant kidney transplant recipients. Method: immunoSEQ multiplex PCR; TCRdb's copy keeps in-frame clones and lacks some. Listed are roughly 53,000 clones; about 0.76% falls within the top ten. This specimen consisted of CD4+ T cells from blood, obtained before the transplant. The source is a human donor who received a combined kidney and bone marrow transplant.

Concerning this clone itself: Read data end 3 residues before the CDR3 end; the end is taken from the germline J gene. The chain carries TRBV7-6 and TRBJ2-5; D may be TRBD1 (5 bases). V was clipped by 5 bases and J by 5 bases, with 15 bases between them. Germline-derived CDR1 and CDR2 are SGHVS and FNYEAQ. This CDR3 comprises 14 residues. Partial CDR3 DNA: TGTGCCAGCAGCAGGACACCCGCCGGGGAGACC. Protein product: CASSRTPAGET. The CDR3 in its entirety is CASSRTPAGETQYF. Variable domain in full (rest from reference TRBV7-6 and TRBJ2-5): GAGVSQSPRYKVTKRGQDVALRCDPISGHVSLYWYRQALGQGPEFLTYFNYEAQQDKSGLPNDRFSAERPEGSISTLTIQRTEQRDSAMYRCASSRTPAGETQYFGPGTRLLVL.

As concerns this clone: The CDR3 end lies 3 residues beyond the end of the read and is filled in from the germline J gene. The chain uses TRBV19 and TRBJ1-5; TRBD1 might be the D (5 bases). V was shortened by 5 bases and J by 0 bases, with 11 bases between the two germline ends. The CDR3 is 15 residues long. The germline V gene has CDR1 LNHDA and CDR2 SQIVND (reference sequence). This CDR3 reads CASSFQGSSNQPQHF. CDR3 DNA (partial): TGTGCCAGTAGTTTTCAGGGCTCTAGCAATCAGCCC.

About this clone itself: The CDR3 end falls 3 residues outside the read, so it is completed with the germline J gene. The V call is TRBV4-1, the J call TRBJ1-4, with D unclear. The CDR3 sequence is 15 residues long. Trimming stripped 2 bases from V and 7 bases from J, with 14 bases between. Germline V gene sequence: CDR1 MGHRA, CDR2 YSYEKL. The covered CDR3 bases are TGCGCCAGCAGCCAAACCTCACAGATCAGTGAAAAA. This gives the protein CASSQTSQISEK. The complete CDR3 sequence is CASSQTSQISEKLFF.

As regards this clone: The sequenced fragment ends 3 residues before the CDR3 boundary, so the rest is inferred from the germline J gene. The rearrangement links TRBV20-1 to TRBJ1-2; TRBD1 aligns across 7 bases. CDR1 DFQATT and CDR2 SNEGSKA come from the germline V gene (reference sequence). V lost 4 bases and J lost 3; bases outside the gene matches: 5. There are 13 residues in the CDR3. Here the CDR3 reads CSATADRDYGYTF. CDR3 DNA, as far as it was read: TGCAGTGCTACCGCAGACAGGGACTATGGC.

The sequenced part of the CDR3 DNA is TGTGCCAGTAGTAGGGCAGGGGATGGTCGGAACGAG. As protein: CASSRAGDGRNE. The complete CDR3 reads CASSRAGDGRNEQYF. The chain employs TRBV19 and TRBJ2-7, with D maybe TRBD1 (6 bases). The read stops 3 residues short of the end of the CDR3; the missing end is completed from the germline J gene. There are 15 residues in the CDR3. With 4 bases removed from V and 5 bases from J, the gap between germline ends came to 18 bases. CDR1 is LNHDA and CDR2 is SQIVND in the germline V gene (reference sequence).

On this clone: The CDR3 end falls 3 residues outside the read, so it is completed with the germline J gene. V and J are TRBV7-9 and TRBJ1-5; D perhaps matches TRBD1 (6 bases). Germline-derived CDR1 and CDR2 are SEHNR and FQNEAQ (reference sequence). This CDR3 comprises 13 residues. V shed 1 base and J shed 7 bases, with 8 bases lying between them. CDR3 protein: CASSLGGPQPQHF. The CDR3 bases that were read are TGTGCCAGCAGCTTAGGGGGGCCCCAGCCC.

Worth noting for this clone: Sequencing ends 3 residues short of the CDR3 end; the germline J gene provides the rest. The chain combines TRBV7-9 with TRBJ2-2; D might be TRBD2 (5 bases). V lost 4 bases to trimming and J lost 1 base, with 10 bases between them. CDR3 size: 15 residues. Germline V gives CDR1 SEHNR, CDR2 FQNEAQ (reference sequence). The CDR3 DNA, read in part, is TGTGCCAGCAGCTCCATTCGGGGGAACACCGGGGAG. Its protein is CASSSIRGNTGE. The full CDR3 protein reads CASSSIRGNTGELFF.

For this clone: The read ends 3 residues before the CDR3 terminus; that terminus is restored from the germline J gene. The rearrangement uses TRBV6-1 and TRBJ2-5; no clear D. Germline lookup yields CDR1 MNHNS and CDR2 SASEGT. Trimming took 2 bases from V and 1 from J, leaving 8 bases between them. The CDR3 runs to 14 residues. The part of the CDR3 DNA that was read is TGTGCCAGCAGTGAAAGCCTAGTCCAAGAGACC. Protein sequence: CASSESLVQET. The complete CDR3 reads CASSESLVQETQYF.

As regards this clone: The read falls 3 residues short of the CDR3 end, and the missing part is taken from the germline J gene. The chain couples TRBV7-6 to TRBJ2-3, with D perhaps matching TRBD2 (6 bases). V was cut by 5 bases and J by 1 base, with 10 bases left in between. This CDR3 has 14 residues. In germline, CDR1 is SGHVS, CDR2 FNYEAQ. Incomplete CDR3 DNA: TGTGCCAGCAGCCAGGGAGGTCGCACAGATACG. Its protein is CASSQGGRTDT. The full CDR3 protein is CASSQGGRTDTQYF.

As regards this clone: The read gets to within 3 residues of the CDR3 end, and the germline J gene fills in the rest. The chain joins TRBV7-2 to TRBJ2-7; D is uncertain. The CDR3 spans 13 residues. V lost 5 bases and J 5 bases, leaving 13 bases between the germline ends. CDR1 is SGHTA, CDR2 FQGNSA, per germline. The CDR3 is CASSPVLRHEQYF. The sequenced part of the CDR3 DNA is TGTGCCAGCAGCCCCGTCCTACGCCACGAG.